This is a list of T cell receptor beta chains from one sample in a study of CD8 T cells in ankylosing spondylitis. TCRdb independently ran MiXCR on the 5' RACE reads; one entry per CDR3 protein. The sample has around 320,000 distinct CDR3 sequences, around 20% seen once; the top ten hold about 3.7%. Sequenced material: blood, either unsorted or a sorted T cell fraction (not recorded which). The receptors derive from a female donor with ankylosing spondylitis or in good health (not recorded which). CDR3s include the opening cysteine and the closing phenylalanine or tryptophan. The D gene is left open where the match is weak. Size values are once, few and many counts, or a class for expanded clones, and some rows have none.

CDR3nt: TGCAGCGTTGAAGGACGGACCAGGGAGGGCGAGCAGTACTTC
CDR3aa: CSVEGRTREGEQYF
abundance: many
j_gene: TRBJ2-7
v_gene: TRBV29-1
d_gene: TRBD2

CDR3nt: TGTGCCAGCAGCGTCCTAGCGGGAGGGCCTATTGAGCAGTTCTTC
CDR3aa: CASSVLAGGPIEQFF
abundance: .
j_gene: TRBJ2-1
v_gene: TRBV7-9
d_gene: TRBD2

CDR3nt: TGCAGCGTTGAGCCTAGCGGGAGCCCCAACGAGCAGTACTTC
CDR3aa: CSVEPSGSPNEQYF
abundance: many
j_gene: TRBJ2-7
v_gene: TRBV29-1
d_gene: TRBD2

CDR3nt: TGTGCCAGCAGCCCTGCCTCTTCCTTGGGGTCCTACACCTTC
CDR3aa: CASSPASSLGSYTF
abundance: many
j_gene: TRBJ1-2
v_gene: TRBV27
d_gene: .

CDR3nt: TGCAGCGTTCACAGGTCGAACACTGAAGCTTTCTTT
CDR3aa: CSVHRSNTEAFF
abundance: .
j_gene: TRBJ1-1
v_gene: TRBV29-1
d_gene: .

CDR3nt: TGCGCCAGCAGCCAAGATAACAGCGGATTCCCCAATGAGCAGTTCTTC
CDR3aa: CASSQDNSGFPNEQFF
abundance: .
j_gene: TRBJ2-1
v_gene: TRBV4-3
d_gene: .

CDR3nt: TGTGCCAGCAGCCTGATGGGGATGAACACTGAAGCTTTCTTT
CDR3aa: CASSLMGMNTEAFF
abundance: .
j_gene: TRBJ1-1
v_gene: TRBV3-1
d_gene: .

CDR3nt: TGTGCCACCGATAGGACAAGGCTATTCGACGAGCAGTACTTC
CDR3aa: CATDRTRLFDEQYF
abundance: .
j_gene: TRBJ2-7
v_gene: TRBV6-2/TRBV6-3
d_gene: .

CDR3nt: TGTGCCAGCAGTTCCAGCCGACTAGCGGGATATTACGAGCAGTACTTC
CDR3aa: CASSSSRLAGYYEQYF
abundance: few
j_gene: TRBJ2-7
v_gene: TRBV6-5
d_gene: TRBD2

CDR3nt: TGTGCCAGCAGTGATGGGGTCAGGGGAAATTCACCCCTCCACTTT
CDR3aa: CASSDGVRGNSPLHF
abundance: once
j_gene: TRBJ1-6
v_gene: TRBV2
d_gene: .

CDR3nt: TGCGCCAGCGGTTGGGGTCACAGCTCCTACAATGAGCAGTTCTTC
CDR3aa: CASGWGHSSYNEQFF
abundance: .
j_gene: TRBJ2-1
v_gene: TRBV5-1
d_gene: .

CDR3nt: TGTGCCAGCAGTCGACAGGGAATCGAGCAGTTCTTC
CDR3aa: CASSRQGIEQFF
abundance: many
j_gene: TRBJ2-1
v_gene: TRBV27
d_gene: TRBD1

CDR3nt: TGTGCCAGCAGCTTAATTCACCCGAACACTGAAGCTTTCTTT
CDR3aa: CASSLIHPNTEAFF
abundance: .
j_gene: TRBJ1-1
v_gene: TRBV7-8
d_gene: .

CDR3nt: TGTGCCAGCAGTTCCCCGAGGCGTGAGCAGTACTTC
CDR3aa: CASSSPRREQYF
abundance: few
j_gene: TRBJ2-7
v_gene: TRBV28
d_gene: .

CDR3nt: TGTGCCAGCAGTGGCGGTTTTGACACCAACGAGCAGTACTTC
CDR3aa: CASSGGFDTNEQYF
abundance: .
j_gene: TRBJ2-7
v_gene: TRBV25-1
d_gene: .

CDR3nt: TGCAGTGCCCCCAAGGCAACTTCCTACGAGCAGTACTTC
CDR3aa: CSAPKATSYEQYF
abundance: .
j_gene: TRBJ2-7
v_gene: TRBV20-1
d_gene: .

CDR3nt: TGTGCCAGCAGCCGGACGGGGACCTACGAGCAGTACTTC
CDR3aa: CASSRTGTYEQYF
abundance: many
j_gene: TRBJ2-7
v_gene: TRBV6-1
d_gene: .

CDR3nt: TGCAGTGCTAGGAACAAGGGTTTCGAGCAGTACTTC
CDR3aa: CSARNKGFEQYF
abundance: .
j_gene: TRBJ2-7
v_gene: TRBV20-1
d_gene: .

CDR3nt: TGCGCCAGCAGCCTGTCGTTCCTCTACGAGCAGTACTTC
CDR3aa: CASSLSFLYEQYF
abundance: few
j_gene: TRBJ2-7
v_gene: TRBV5-1
d_gene: .

CDR3nt: TGTGCCAGCAGCATTAGGGCTTACGAAGGAGAGACCCAGTACTTC
CDR3aa: CASSIRAYEGETQYF
abundance: few
j_gene: TRBJ2-5
v_gene: TRBV9
d_gene: .

CDR3nt: TGCAGTGCTAGACCGGGCAATGAGCAGTTCTTC
CDR3aa: CSARPGNEQFF
abundance: .
j_gene: TRBJ2-1
v_gene: TRBV20-1
d_gene: .

CDR3nt: TGTGCCAGCAGTTACGGGCGCTTGGGTGAGCAGTTCTTC
CDR3aa: CASSYGRLGEQFF
abundance: .
j_gene: TRBJ2-1
v_gene: TRBV6-6
d_gene: .

CDR3nt: TGTGCCAGCAGTCTAACGCTCTGGGGACAGGGTGAGACCCAGTACTTC
CDR3aa: CASSLTLWGQGETQYF
abundance: many
j_gene: TRBJ2-5
v_gene: TRBV6-6
d_gene: TRBD1

CDR3nt: TGTGCCAGCACTTCCAGGGGGCGAGGGACCCAGTACTTC
CDR3aa: CASTSRGRGTQYF
abundance: few
j_gene: TRBJ2-5
v_gene: TRBV12-3/TRBV12-4
d_gene: TRBD1

CDR3nt: TGTGCCAGCAGCAGTTTAGCGGGCTTGGGCTATGAGCAGTTCTTC
CDR3aa: CASSSLAGLGYEQFF
abundance: .
j_gene: TRBJ2-1
v_gene: TRBV6-1
d_gene: TRBD2

CDR3nt: TGTGCCAGCAGTGAAGGAGGAACCGGGGAGCTGTTTTTT
CDR3aa: CASSEGGTGELFF
abundance: .
j_gene: TRBJ2-2
v_gene: TRBV6-1
d_gene: .

CDR3nt: TGTGCCAGCAGCCGGCAGGGACTAGCGGCGAACATTCAGTACTTC
CDR3aa: CASSRQGLAANIQYF
abundance: few
j_gene: TRBJ2-4
v_gene: TRBV11-1
d_gene: TRBD2

CDR3nt: TGTGCCAGCAGTCTACAGGGACCTCGAGGAAACACCATATATTTT
CDR3aa: CASSLQGPRGNTIYF
abundance: many
j_gene: TRBJ1-3
v_gene: TRBV6-2/TRBV6-3
d_gene: .

CDR3nt: TGTGCCAGCAGTTTCGGGCGGGGAGGAACGAGGTACTACAATGAGCAGTTCTTC
CDR3aa: CASSFGRGGTRYYNEQFF
abundance: few
j_gene: TRBJ2-1
v_gene: TRBV28
d_gene: .

CDR3nt: TGTGCCAGCAGCCAACCCCGACAGGGAGGCGCCGGAAATGAGCAGTTCTTC
CDR3aa: CASSQPRQGGAGNEQFF
abundance: .
j_gene: TRBJ2-1
v_gene: TRBV7-9
d_gene: .

CDR3nt: TGTGCCAGCAGTTACTCGCGGACAGGGATCTCCGAGCAGTACTTC
CDR3aa: CASSYSRTGISEQYF
abundance: few
j_gene: TRBJ2-7
v_gene: TRBV6-5
d_gene: TRBD1

CDR3nt: TGTGCCAGCGGTCACCGCACAGATACGCAGTATTTT
CDR3aa: CASGHRTDTQYF
abundance: .
j_gene: TRBJ2-3
v_gene: TRBV7-8
d_gene: .

CDR3nt: TGCAGCGTAAGGGGAGGGGCTACCTCTAGCACAGATACGCAGTATTTT
CDR3aa: CSVRGGATSSTDTQYF
abundance: few
j_gene: TRBJ2-3
v_gene: TRBV29-1
d_gene: TRBD2

CDR3nt: TGCAGTGAGGGGACACCGCGAAGGGAGACCCAGTACTTC
CDR3aa: CSEGTPRRETQYF
abundance: few
j_gene: TRBJ2-5
v_gene: TRBV20-1
d_gene: .

CDR3nt: TGCAGTGCTACGGGGTGGTCGGACACTGAAGCTTTCTTT
CDR3aa: CSATGWSDTEAFF
abundance: few
j_gene: TRBJ1-1
v_gene: TRBV20-1
d_gene: .

CDR3nt: TGTGCCAGCAGCTTAGCGGGGGGGTGGCAGGTAGATACGCAGTATTTT
CDR3aa: CASSLAGGWQVDTQYF
abundance: .
j_gene: TRBJ2-3
v_gene: TRBV7-2
d_gene: TRBD2

CDR3nt: TGTGCCAGCAGCCCAGGGGAGCGCTATGGCTACACCTTC
CDR3aa: CASSPGERYGYTF
abundance: few
j_gene: TRBJ1-2
v_gene: TRBV7-9
d_gene: .

CDR3nt: TGTGCCAGCAGCTCGAACCTCCCGGGACACAGCACAGATACGCAGTATTTT
CDR3aa: CASSSNLPGHSTDTQYF
abundance: .
j_gene: TRBJ2-3
v_gene: TRBV12-3/TRBV12-4
d_gene: .

CDR3nt: TGTGCCAGCAAACTGGGGGGTTCTGGAAACACCATATATTTT
CDR3aa: CASKLGGSGNTIYF
abundance: .
j_gene: TRBJ1-3
v_gene: TRBV28
d_gene: .

CDR3nt: TGTGCCAGCAGCTCGAATACCCCCGGACTAGCGCCGAACGGTGAGCAGTTCTTC
CDR3aa: CASSSNTPGLAPNGEQFF
abundance: .
j_gene: TRBJ2-1
v_gene: TRBV11-1
d_gene: TRBD2

CDR3nt: TGCAGTGCTAGAGACGGGGATACAGGGTCCGGAGAGACCCAGTACTTC
CDR3aa: CSARDGDTGSGETQYF
abundance: few
j_gene: TRBJ2-5
v_gene: TRBV20-1
d_gene: .

CDR3nt: TGTGCCACCAGTGATTCGGGACAGGGAGTGGGCACAGATACGCAGTATTTT
CDR3aa: CATSDSGQGVGTDTQYF
abundance: .
j_gene: TRBJ2-3
v_gene: TRBV24-1
d_gene: TRBD1

CDR3nt: TGTGCCAGTACCATTTCCACGGGACAGGCTCATAATGAGCAGTTCTTC
CDR3aa: CASTISTGQAHNEQFF
abundance: few
j_gene: TRBJ2-1
v_gene: TRBV19
d_gene: TRBD1

CDR3nt: TGCGCCAGCAGCTTACAGGGACTGGCTGAAGCTTTCTTT
CDR3aa: CASSLQGLAEAFF
abundance: many
j_gene: TRBJ1-1
v_gene: TRBV5-1
d_gene: .

CDR3nt: TGTGCCAGCAGCCAAGGGACAGGCTATGGCTACACCTTC
CDR3aa: CASSQGTGYGYTF
abundance: few
j_gene: TRBJ1-2
v_gene: TRBV3-1
d_gene: TRBD1

CDR3nt: TGCAGTGCTAGAGTGGGTGCCATGGAGAATTCACCCCTCCACTTT
CDR3aa: CSARVGAMENSPLHF
abundance: few
j_gene: TRBJ1-6
v_gene: TRBV20-1
d_gene: .

CDR3nt: TGTGCCAGCAGTTTCGACAGCTTCGACTCTGGGGCCAACGTCCTGACTTTC
CDR3aa: CASSFDSFDSGANVLTF
abundance: few
j_gene: TRBJ2-6
v_gene: TRBV6-5
d_gene: .

CDR3nt: TGTGCCAGCAGTTCCCGCCCCGAGCAGTTCTTC
CDR3aa: CASSSRPEQFF
abundance: few
j_gene: TRBJ2-1
v_gene: TRBV6-2/TRBV6-3
d_gene: .

CDR3nt: TGTGCCAGCATCTCAGCGGGAGCGGGGTACAATGAGCAGTTCTTC
CDR3aa: CASISAGAGYNEQFF
abundance: many
j_gene: TRBJ2-1
v_gene: TRBV25-1
d_gene: TRBD2

CDR3nt: TGTGCCAGCAGTGGACGGGTCAATCAGCCCCAGCATTTT
CDR3aa: CASSGRVNQPQHF
abundance: few
j_gene: TRBJ1-5
v_gene: TRBV25-1
d_gene: .

CDR3nt: TGTGCCAGCGTGAAAGGAGCGGGAGGGCCTTCCTACAATGAGCAGTTCTTC
CDR3aa: CASVKGAGGPSYNEQFF
abundance: .
j_gene: TRBJ2-1
v_gene: TRBV9
d_gene: TRBD2

CDR3nt: TGCAGTGCTAGTAGGCCGGCCTCCATGCGGCTCTACAATGAGCAGTTCTTC
CDR3aa: CSASRPASMRLYNEQFF
abundance: few
j_gene: TRBJ2-1
v_gene: TRBV20-1
d_gene: .

CDR3nt: TGCAGTGCTAGAGATAGAGGGGGCGGGCATCAGCCCCAGCATTTT
CDR3aa: CSARDRGGGHQPQHF
abundance: few
j_gene: TRBJ1-5
v_gene: TRBV20-1
d_gene: TRBD1

CDR3nt: TGCAGTGCCACCGCCCGGGAGGACGGCGAGCAGTACTTC
CDR3aa: CSATAREDGEQYF
abundance: few
j_gene: TRBJ2-7
v_gene: TRBV20-1
d_gene: TRBD2

CDR3nt: TGTGCCAGCAGCGTAACCTCAAAGGGGTCAGAGACCCAGTACTTC
CDR3aa: CASSVTSKGSETQYF
abundance: few
j_gene: TRBJ2-5
v_gene: TRBV9
d_gene: .

CDR3nt: TGCAGTGCTCGAGCGGGAGATACCACAGATACGCAGTATTTT
CDR3aa: CSARAGDTTDTQYF
abundance: .
j_gene: TRBJ2-3
v_gene: TRBV20-1
d_gene: TRBD2

CDR3nt: TGTGCCAGTAGTTCATCCGGGACAGGGCTTACCGGGGAGCTGTTTTTT
CDR3aa: CASSSSGTGLTGELFF
abundance: .
j_gene: TRBJ2-2
v_gene: TRBV19
d_gene: TRBD1